This T cell receptor beta chain was found in a study of T cell repertoires in cytomegalovirus infection. The CDR3 extends over 12 amino acids. With 6 bases removed from V and 8 bases from J, the gap between germline ends came to 11 bases. The germline V gene encodes CDR1 MGHDK and CDR2 SYGVNS. One entry per CDR3 protein, called by TCRdb with MiXCR from the reads. The sample records approximately 140,000 distinct CDR3 sequences, roughly 9% being singletons. This clonotype was counted ten times or more. The rearrangement joins TRBV25-1 to TRBJ2-1; no clear D gene. The receptor was isolated from a human donor in good health (CMV status not recorded). Some clones in this sample may be carry-over from other donors' samples. The sequencing input was PBMCs. In DNA, the CDR3 is TGTGCCAGCAGGTACAGTGTCTATGAGCAGTTCTTC. This translates into CASRYSVYEQFF. The variable domain in full, with the rest retrieved from reference TRBV25-1 and TRBJ2-1, is EADIYQTPRYLVIGTGKKITLECSQTMGHDKMYWYQQDPGMELHLIHYSYGVNSTEKGDLSSESTVSRIRTEHFPLTLESARPSHTSQYLCASRYSVYEQFFGPGTRLTVL.